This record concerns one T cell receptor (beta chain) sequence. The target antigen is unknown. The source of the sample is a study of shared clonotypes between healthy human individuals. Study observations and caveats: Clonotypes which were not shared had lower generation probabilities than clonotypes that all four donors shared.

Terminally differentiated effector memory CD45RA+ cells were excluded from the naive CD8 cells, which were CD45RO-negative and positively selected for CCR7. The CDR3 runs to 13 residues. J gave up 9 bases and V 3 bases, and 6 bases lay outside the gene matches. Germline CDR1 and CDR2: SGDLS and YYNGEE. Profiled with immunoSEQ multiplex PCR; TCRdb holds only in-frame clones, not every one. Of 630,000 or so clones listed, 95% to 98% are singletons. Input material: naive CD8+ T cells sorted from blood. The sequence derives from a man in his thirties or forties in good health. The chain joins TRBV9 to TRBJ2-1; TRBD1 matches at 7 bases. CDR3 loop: CASSDSTGTEQFF. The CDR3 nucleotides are TGTGCCAGCAGCGATTCGACAGGGACTGAGCAGTTCTTC.